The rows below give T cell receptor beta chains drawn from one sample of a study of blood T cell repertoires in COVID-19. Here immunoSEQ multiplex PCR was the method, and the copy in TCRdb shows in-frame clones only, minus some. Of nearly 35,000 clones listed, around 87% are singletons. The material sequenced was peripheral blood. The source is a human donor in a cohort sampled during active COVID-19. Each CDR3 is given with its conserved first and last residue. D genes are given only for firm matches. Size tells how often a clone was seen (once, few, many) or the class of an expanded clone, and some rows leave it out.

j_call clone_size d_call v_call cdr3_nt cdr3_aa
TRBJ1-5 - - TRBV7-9 TGTGCCAGCAGCTCGGGTTATCAGCCCCAGCATTTT CASSSGYQPQHF
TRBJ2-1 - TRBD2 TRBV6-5 TGTGCCAGTGCTGCCGGGACTAGCGGGAGCAATGAGCAGTTCTTC CASAAGTSGSNEQFF
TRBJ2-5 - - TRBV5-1 TGCGCCAGCAGCTTAGGGGGATCAGAGACCCAGTACTTC CASSLGGSETQYF
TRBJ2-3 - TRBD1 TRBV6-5 TGTGCCAGCAGTTACCCGAACAGGGGTGCAGATACGCAGTATTTT CASSYPNRGADTQYF
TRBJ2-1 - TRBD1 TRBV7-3 TGTGCCAGCAGCCGAGCCAGGGGGCGGAATGAGCAGTTCTTC CASSRARGRNEQFF
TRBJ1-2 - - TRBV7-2 TGTGCCAGCAGCCCTATACTTGGCTACACCTTC CASSPILGYTF
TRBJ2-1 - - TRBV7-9 TGTGCCAGCAGCTTGGGGGGAGGAGGCAAAAACAATGAGCAGTTCTTC CASSLGGGGKNNEQFF
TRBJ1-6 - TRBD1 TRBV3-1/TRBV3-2 TGTGCCAGCAGGCGGGACAGGTTTTCTGATTCACCCCTCCACTTT CASRRDRFSDSPLHF
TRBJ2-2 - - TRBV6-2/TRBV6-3 TGTGCCAGCAGTTACCCCAGGGAATCCGGGGAGCTGTTTTTT CASSYPRESGELFF
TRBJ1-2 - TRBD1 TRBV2 TGTGCCAGCAGGACAGGGTATGGTGGCTACACCTTC CASRTGYGGYTF
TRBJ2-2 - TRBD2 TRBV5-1 TGCGCCAGCATGTTTAGCGGGGGTACCGGGGAGCTGTTTTTT CASMFSGGTGELFF
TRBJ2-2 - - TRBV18 TGTGCCAGCTCAGTAGCGGAGGCGAACACCGGGGAGCTGTTTTTT CASSVAEANTGELFF
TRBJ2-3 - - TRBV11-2 TGTGCCAGCAGCTTAGAAGCGGGACACACAGATACGCAGTATTTT CASSLEAGHTDTQYF
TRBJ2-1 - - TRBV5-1 TGCGCCAGCAGCTTAATCGGGGTATCCTACAATGAGCAGTTCTTC CASSLIGVSYNEQFF
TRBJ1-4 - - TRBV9 TGTGCCAGCAGCCCGCAGGCCCAGAATGAAAAACTGTTTTTT CASSPQAQNEKLFF
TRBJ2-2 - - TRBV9 TGTGCCAGCAGCGTTGGCAGATACAACACCGGGGAGCTGTTTTTT CASSVGRYNTGELFF
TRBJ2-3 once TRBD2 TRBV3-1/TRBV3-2 TGTGCCAGCAGCCAAGAGGCGGGGGGGCCGGGCACAGATACGCAGTATTTT CASSQEAGGPGTDTQYF
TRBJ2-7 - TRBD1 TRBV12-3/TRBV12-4 TGTGCCAGCAGTGGGACAGGGTACAACGAGCAGTACTTC CASSGTGYNEQYF
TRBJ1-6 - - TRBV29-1 TGCAGCGTTGTGGACAGAGATAATTCACCCCTCCACTTT CSVVDRDNSPLHF
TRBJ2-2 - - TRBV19 TGTGCCAGTAGTATCGGTGATATGTGGGGGGGCCCCTTATTACGTACCGGGGAGCTGTTTTTT CASSIGDMWGGPLLRTGELFF
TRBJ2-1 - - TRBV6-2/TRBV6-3 TGTGCCAGCAGTTACTCCTTCCGGGACAACTACAATGAGCAGTTCTTC CASSYSFRDNYNEQFF
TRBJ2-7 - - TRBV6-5 TGTGCCAGCAGTTACATGCGCGGCTACTACGAGCAGTACTTC CASSYMRGYYEQYF
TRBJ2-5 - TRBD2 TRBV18 TGTGCCAGCTCACCGGGACTACAAGAGACCCAGTACTTC CASSPGLQETQYF
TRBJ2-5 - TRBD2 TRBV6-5 TGTGCCAGCCTGACTAGCGGGGGGCGGTGGGAGACCCAGTACTTC CASLTSGGRWETQYF
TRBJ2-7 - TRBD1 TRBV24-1 TGTGCCACCAGCGACAACTCCAGGACAGGTTCCTACGAGCAGTACTTC CATSDNSRTGSYEQYF
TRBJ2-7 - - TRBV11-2 TGTGCCAGCAGCTTAGAGTCCCCGGAGCAGTACTTC CASSLESPEQYF
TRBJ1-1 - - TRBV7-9 TGTGCCAGCAGCTTAAGCCAGGTCCACACTGAAGCTTTCTTT CASSLSQVHTEAFF